Each of the 28 T cell receptor beta chains below was sequenced from the same sample in a study of blood T cells in healthy people across ages. The use of a sample-barcoded 5' primer and a J-beta primer mix characterized a second PCR of roughly 7 to 12 cycles. Using its own MiXCR run on the 5' RACE reads, TCRdb lists one record per CDR3 protein. This table has 550,000 to 750,000 distinct CDR3 sequences, under 25% appearing once. Sequenced input: blood. These receptors were taken from a man aged 65 to 85 in good health.

This sequence joins TRBV3-1 and TRBJ2-1; D is unclear. V was cut by 3 bases and J by 7 bases, with 13 bases left in between. The CDR3 is 14 residues long. The germline CDR1 and CDR2 sequences are LGHDT and YNNKEL (reference sequence). The CDR3 nucleotides are TGTGCCAGCAGCCAGGGCCTAGTTCAAAATGAGCAGTTCTTC. It translates to CASSQGLVQNEQFF.

CDR3: CASRPGQGLETQYF. DNA for the CDR3: TGCGCCAGCAGACCGGGACAGGGATTGGAGACCCAGTACTTC. This chain joins TRBV5-1 and TRBJ2-5, with 9 bases aligning to TRBD1. J was trimmed by 5 bases and V by 5 bases; bases with no gene match: 7. Germline values: CDR1 SGHRS, CDR2 YFSETQ. This CDR3 region has 14 residues. The full variable domain, with the rest looked up from reference TRBV5-1 and TRBJ2-5, is KAGVTQTPRYLIKTRGQQVTLSCSPISGHRSVSWYQQTPGQGLQFLFEYFSETQRNKGNFPGRFSGRQFSNSRSEMNVSTLELGDSALYLCASRPGQGLETQYFGPGTRLLVL.

J is TRBJ1-4 and V is TRBV4-1; D gene ambiguous. The CDR3 spans 16 residues. V dropped 1 base and J dropped 3 bases, with 12 bases sitting between them. Germline CDR1 is MGHRA and CDR2 is YSYEKL. The CDR3 spells CASSQVSGNPNEKLFF. The CDR3 nucleotides read TGCGCCAGCAGCCAAGTTTCTGGGAATCCTAATGAAAAACTGTTTTTT.

The CDR3: CSARASGLAGGADTQYF. CDR3 sequence (DNA): TGCAGTGCTAGAGCCTCGGGACTAGCGGGAGGGGCAGATACGCAGTATTTT. This chain uses TRBV20-1 with TRBJ2-3; TRBD2 aligns across 16 bases. Germline V CDR1 and CDR2: DFQATT, SNEGSKA (reference sequence). This CDR3 spans 17 amino acids. Germline trimming cut 1 base from V and 4 bases from J; bases unmatched to any gene: 5.

The chain joins TRBV15 to TRBJ2-2; D may match TRBD1 or TRBD2 (5 bases each). Germline lookup yields CDR1 LNHNV and CDR2 YYDKDF (reference sequence). This CDR3 comprises 16 residues. The germline V and J ends were trimmed by 4 bases and 6 bases, with 18 bases remaining between them. The CDR3 nucleotides read TGTGCCACCAGCACAATAAGGGCAGGGAGAGCCGGGGAGCTGTTTTTT. Translating gives CATSTIRAGRAGELFF.

This clonotype was observed at least ten times. V gene TRBV5-6 combines with J gene TRBJ2-5; TRBD2 matches 8 bases. The length of the CDR3 is 14 residues. The V gene end was trimmed by 5 bases and the J gene end by 2 bases; junction bases not matched to a gene: 5. CDR1 SGHDT and CDR2 YYEEEE come from the germline V gene. The CDR3: CASRYSGTQETQYF. The CDR3 DNA is TGTGCCAGCAGATATAGCGGGACGCAAGAGACCCAGTACTTC.

CDR3 DNA sequence: TGCAGTGCTAGCTGGAGGAAAACGGGGAATGAGCAGTTCTTC. Encoded protein: CSASWRKTGNEQFF. The genes are TRBV20-1 and TRBJ2-5; tentative D call: TRBD2 (5 bases). The end of the DNA is better explained by TRBJ2-1, so the J call may be wrong. Germline V gene sequence: CDR1 DFQATT, CDR2 SNEGSKA (reference sequence). The CDR3 spans 14 residues.

The V call is TRBV6-5, the J call TRBJ1-1; TRBD1 aligns across 7 bases. V gave up 0 bases and J gave up 3 bases; unmatched junction bases: 7. The CDR3 contains 16 residues. Germline loops: CDR1 MNHEY, CDR2 SVGAGI. The CDR3 DNA sequence: TGTGCCAGCAGTTACTCGTCAGCAGGGGGGTACACTGAAGCTTTCTTT. It yields the protein CASSYSSAGGYTEAFF.

The table lists this clonotype with a few counts. Lacking the conserved final phenylalanine or tryptophan, this CDR3 likely reflects a read error. CDR3 sequence reads: CASSRQGASTEAFS. The CDR3 nucleotides are TGTGCCAGCAGTAGACAGGGGGCATCCACTGAAGCTTTCTCT. J is TRBJ1-1 and V is TRBV27; 10 bases are a match to TRBD1. Germline CDR1 reads MNHEY; CDR2 reads SMNVEV (reference sequence). Losses at the gene ends were 5 bases for V and 4 bases for J; bases not matched to a gene: 4. There are 14 residues in the CDR3.

The V and J genes are TRBV6-1 and TRBJ2-1; weak D call: TRBD2 (6 bases). The germline V and J ends were trimmed by 7 bases and 0 bases, with 13 bases remaining between them. This CDR3 has 15 residues. Germline V gives CDR1 MNHNS, CDR2 SASEGT. In DNA, the CDR3 is TGTGCCAGCACCCGCGATAGCGGCTCCTACAATGAGCAGTTCTTC. Its translation is CASTRDSGSYNEQFF.

Notes on this clonotype: The junction does not match germline at one end; this may be a read error. The chain employs TRBV5-1 and TRBJ2-1, with D maybe TRBD1 (6 bases). The CDR3 runs 15 residues. Looked up from germline, CDR1 is SGHRS and CDR2 is YFSETQ. The CDR3 DNA sequence: TGCGCCGGCAGCTCCGGTTCTACAGGGTGGAATGAGCAGTTCTTC. Its translation is CAGSSGSTGWNEQFF.

Regarding this clonotype: A much larger clone sits a single nucleotide away, making a read error possible. This chain connects TRBV2 to TRBJ2-7; D not resolved. Germline CDR1 and CDR2: SNHLY and FYNNEI. V dropped 4 bases and J dropped 3 bases, with 1 base sitting between them. The CDR3 is made up of 10 amino acids. In DNA form, the CDR3 reads TGTGCCAGCAGTGTCTACGAGCAGTACTTC. Protein sequence: CASSVYEQYF.

V is TRBV19 and J is TRBJ2-7, with TRBD1 matching over 10 bases. Germline loops: CDR1 LNHDA, CDR2 SQIVND (reference sequence). The V and J ends lost 5 bases and 4 bases, in that order; junction bases with no gene match: 8. There are 15 residues in the CDR3. The CDR3 DNA reads TGTGCCAGTAGTGAGGGACAGGGGCTGAGTTACGAGCAGTACTTC. Its protein product is CASSEGQGLSYEQYF.

This clonotype has a handful of counts. Here the CDR3 reads CASEGPQGANSPLHF. For the CDR3, the DNA is TGTGCTAGTGAGGGGCCACAGGGGGCGAATTCACCCCTCCACTTT. This chain links TRBV12-5 with TRBJ1-6; TRBD1 aligns across 9 bases. This CDR3 is built from 15 residues. The germline gives CDR1 LGHNT, CDR2 FRNRAP. V lost 7 bases, J lost 7 bases, and 8 bases stayed unmatched.

The genes are TRBV6-2 or TRBV6-3 and TRBJ2-5; 14 positions match TRBD2. CDR1 MNHEY and CDR2 SVGEGT come from the germline V gene. J gave up 0 bases and V 6 bases, and 9 bases lay outside the gene matches. The CDR3 extends over 18 amino acids. CDR3 in DNA: TGTGCCAGCAGAAGGGGGACTAGCGGGAGATCGTACCAAGAGACCCAGTACTTC. This translates into CASRRGTSGRSYQETQYF.

As concerns this clonotype: With a much larger clone just one base away, this may be a read error. The CDR3 carries no conserved terminal phenylalanine or tryptophan, so it likely arises from a read error. CDR3 sequence: CASSLDRGPRAFL. The CDR3, as DNA: TGTGCCAGCAGTTTGGACAGGGGGCCGCGGGCTTTCCTT. This chain joins TRBV12-3 or TRBV12-4 and TRBJ1-1; 11 nucleotides agree with TRBD1. The CDR3 is 13 amino acids. Germline trimming cut 3 bases from V and 11 bases from J; bases unmatched to any gene: 5.

The CDR3 DNA reads as TGTGCCAGCAGCGACACCTCCTGGGGTACCTACAATGAGCAGTTCTTC. Protein product: CASSDTSWGTYNEQFF. This chain uses TRBV9 with TRBJ2-5; D unclear. TRBJ2-1 explains the end of the DNA better; the J call may be wrong. The CDR3 has 16 amino acids. Germline V lookup: CDR1 SGDLS, CDR2 YYNGEE.

V is TRBV6-6 and J is TRBJ2-7; 11 positions agree with TRBD2. The CDR3 is 16 residues long. Germline-derived CDR1 and CDR2 are MNHNY and SVGAGI (reference sequence). Trimming cost V 5 bases and J 1 base; bases outside gene matches: 7. CDR3 coding DNA: TGTGCCAGCAGTCGATCGGGACTAGCGGTATCCTACGAGCAGTACTTC. It is translated as CASSRSGLAVSYEQYF.

This chain links TRBV6-2 or TRBV6-3 with TRBJ2-5; D perhaps matches TRBD1 (5 bases). The J call is in doubt because the DNA end fits TRBJ2-1 better. Germline CDR1 and CDR2: MNHEY and SVGEGT. The CDR3 length is 11 residues. CDR3 amino acids: CASSQTVEQFF. DNA of the CDR3: TGTGCCAGCAGTCAGACAGTCGAGCAGTTCTTC.

This clonotype was counted a few times. The rearrangement links TRBV20-1 to TRBJ1-1; D gene ambiguous. CDR1 is DFQATT, CDR2 SNEGSKA, per germline (reference sequence). The length of the CDR3 is 12 residues. Trimming pared 2 bases from V and 2 bases from J, leaving 6 bases between. The CDR3 is CSARPGNTEAFF. The CDR3 DNA reads as TGCAGTGCTAGACCCGGAAACACTGAAGCTTTCTTT.

This chain connects TRBV7-2 to TRBJ2-7, with 12 bases lining up with TRBD2. Losses at the gene ends were 4 bases for V and 3 bases for J; bases not matched to a gene: 7. From germline, CDR1 is SGHTA and CDR2 FQGNSA. CDR3 length: 16 residues. The DNA of the CDR3 is TGTGCCAGCAGCTCCCCCCTAGCGGGAGGGGTCTACGAGCAGTACTTC. Residues: CASSSPLAGGVYEQYF.

This clonotype was seen only a few times. The gene calls are TRBV7-8 and TRBJ2-3; TRBD1 is a possible D gene (6 bases). Germline assignment: CDR1 SGHVS and CDR2 FQNEAQ. The V end lost 5 bases, the J end lost 1 base, and 22 bases lay between the germline ends. CDR3 length: 18 residues. Written as DNA, the CDR3 is TGTGCCAGCAGCCAGGGGTTCACCCAACCCGCCCGCACAGATACGCAGTATTTT. Translating it yields CASSQGFTQPARTDTQYF.

The chain carries TRBV15 and TRBJ2-5; D tentatively reads TRBD1 or TRBD2 (5 bases each). Germline CDR1 reads LNHNV; CDR2 reads YYDKDF (reference sequence). The CDR3 length is 12 residues. V lost 2 bases and J 11 bases, leaving 12 bases between the germline ends. CDR3 coding DNA: TGTGCCACCAGCAGATTGGGGGTCAAGCAGTACTTC. It encodes CATSRLGVKQYF.

This clonotype was observed a handful of times. CDR3: CASSLRGMDADTQYF. As DNA, the CDR3 is TGTGCCAGCAGCTTAAGAGGGATGGACGCAGATACGCAGTATTTT. The chain links TRBV7-3 to TRBJ2-3, with D perhaps TRBD2 (5 bases). This CDR3 has 15 amino acids. Trimming left V 1 base short and J 4 bases short, with 12 bases between. The germline V gene has CDR1 SGHTA and CDR2 FQGTGA.

This chain joins TRBV10-2 and TRBJ2-5; tentatively, D is TRBD1 (5 bases). CDR1 WSHSY and CDR2 SAAADI come from the germline V gene. V lost 2 bases, J lost 11 bases, and 15 bases lay in between. This CDR3 comprises 13 residues. CDR3: CASSEPVGAGQYF. The CDR3 DNA sequence: TGCGCCAGCAGTGAGCCGGTTGGGGCAGGGCAGTACTTC.

Worth noting for this clonotype: Likely a read error: the CDR3 ends without its conserved phenylalanine or tryptophan. The DNA is left out, because the CDR3 cannot be placed on it with certainty; the CDR3 is given as TCRdb lists it. The chain recombines TRBV20-1 with TRBJ2-5; the table's TRBD2 call for D was not verified on the DNA. CDR1 is DFQATT and CDR2 is SNEGSKA in the germline V gene (reference sequence). The CDR3 extends over 15 residues, inclusive of both ends. The CDR3 sequence is CSAREVQRSSYEHYL.

The sample holds a few counts of this clonotype. The V and J genes are TRBV28 and TRBJ1-2, with 7 nucleotides matching TRBD1. CDR1 and CDR2 (germline): MDHEN, SYDVKM. J lost 7 bases, V lost 5 bases, and 7 bases had no gene match. The CDR3 runs 13 residues. The CDR3 loop reads CASSGLNRGGYTF. The CDR3 region has the DNA TGTGCCAGCAGTGGATTAAACAGGGGTGGCTACACCTTC.

CDR3 in DNA: TGTGCCAGCAGCCAAGATGCGCGGACAGGGGTTTCACCCCTCCACTTT. Translated: CASSQDARTGVSPLHF. The genes are TRBV14 and TRBJ1-6, with TRBD1 identical over 9 bases. Germline V lookup: CDR1 SGHDN, CDR2 FVKESK. The junction had 6 bases not matched to a gene; V was cut back by 0 bases and J by 9 bases. The CDR3 length is 16 residues.